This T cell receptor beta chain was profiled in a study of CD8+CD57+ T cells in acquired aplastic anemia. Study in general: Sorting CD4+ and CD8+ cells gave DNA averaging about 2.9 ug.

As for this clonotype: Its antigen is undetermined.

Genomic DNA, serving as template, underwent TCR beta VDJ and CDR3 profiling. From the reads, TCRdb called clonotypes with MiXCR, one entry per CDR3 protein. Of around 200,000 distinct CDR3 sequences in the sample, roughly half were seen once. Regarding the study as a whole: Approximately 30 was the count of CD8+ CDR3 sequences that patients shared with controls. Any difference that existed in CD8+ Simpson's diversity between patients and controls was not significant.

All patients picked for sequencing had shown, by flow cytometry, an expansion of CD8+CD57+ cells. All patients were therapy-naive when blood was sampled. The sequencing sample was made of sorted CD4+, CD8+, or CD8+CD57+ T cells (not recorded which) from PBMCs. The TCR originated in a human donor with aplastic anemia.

The CDR3 is CASSPGTGSSYEQYF. CDR3 sequence (DNA): TGTGCCAGCAGCCCAGGGACAGGGAGCTCCTACGAGCAGTACTTC. The rearrangement uses TRBV3-1 and TRBJ2-7, with 9 bases that match TRBD1. The CDR3 covers 15 residues. V shed 4 bases, J shed 0 bases, and the junction held 4 bases outside the gene matches. CDR1 and CDR2 (germline): LGHDT, YNNKEL (reference sequence).